This T cell receptor beta chain was obtained from a study of cytomegalovirus exposure and HLA in healthy donors. It was with 60 Vbeta and 13 Jbeta primers that the PCR ran. Repertoires were generated with immunoSEQ multiplex PCR, while TCRdb's copy carries only in-frame clones and drops some. The sample has approximately 61,000 clones, 55% to 65% seen once; the top ten hold over 2.5%. The CDR3 consists of 14 residues. Germline V lookup: CDR1 MDHEN, CDR2 SYDVKM. V shed 6 bases and J shed 4 bases, with 15 bases lying between them. The sample holds a few counts of this clone. The origin of this receptor is a woman aged 45-65 years in good health and CMV-seronegative. The sequenced sample consisted of PBMCs. The J gene is TRBJ2-5, the V gene TRBV28, with D possibly being TRBD2 (7 bases). Here the CDR3 DNA reads TGTGCCAGCAGGCCCGGGGGGCGTAGAGAGACCCAGTACTTC. Encoded protein: CASRPGGRRETQYF.